The 6 T cell receptor beta chains presented below share a single source sample, sequenced in a study of blood T cells in healthy people across ages. Using a J-beta primer mix together with a sample-barcoded 5' primer, a second PCR was run for about 7 to 12 cycles. TCRdb itself ran the 5' RACE reads through MiXCR, one entry per CDR3 protein. The profile shows roughly 1.6 million distinct CDR3 sequences, about 31% of them singletons. The sequencing input was blood. The receptors originated from a woman aged 25 to 39 in good health.

The genes are TRBV2 and TRBJ2-2, with 11 nucleotides matching TRBD1. Germline V CDR1 and CDR2: SNHLY, FYNNEI. With V trimmed by 10 bases and J by 4 bases, 5 bases remained unmatched. This CDR3 contains 14 residues. DNA of the CDR3: TGTGCCATAGGACAGGGGGCTTCCACCGGGGAGCTGTTTTTT. It specifies CAIGQGASTGELFF.

In its sample, this clonotype was seen many times. This chain links TRBV29-1 with TRBJ2-6; the D gene is possibly TRBD2 (5 bases). The V gene lost 3 bases and the J gene lost 0 bases, with 21 bases spanning the gap. Per germline, CDR1 SQVTM and CDR2 ANQGSEA. The CDR3 runs to 19 residues. CDR3 residues: CSVDTGVEGILSGANVLTF. CDR3 nucleotide sequence: TGCAGCGTTGATACCGGGGTCGAGGGCATCCTCTCTGGGGCCAACGTCCTGACTTTC.

On this clonotype itself: Possible read error: a much larger clone is one base away. V is TRBV5-1 and J is TRBJ2-1; 7 bases match TRBD1. This CDR3 is built from 14 residues. Germline V lookup: CDR1 SGHRS, CDR2 YFSETQ. V shed 4 bases, J shed 12 bases, and the junction held 13 bases outside the gene matches. CDR3 coding DNA: TGCGCCAGCAGCCCCCGGGACAGCGGCGGTGGGCAGTTCTTC. Protein product: CASSPRDSGGGQFF.

This clonotype appeared a few times. A clone one base away is much larger, so this may be a read error. The V and J genes are TRBV20-1 and TRBJ2-3; D not certain. CDR1 DFQATT and CDR2 SNEGSKA come from the germline V gene (reference sequence). The CDR3 has 13 amino acids. V was cut by 5 bases and J by 2 bases, with 11 bases left in between. CDR3 coding DNA: TGCAGTGCTTGGGATTCCCACACAGATACGCAGTATTTT. Translating gives CSAWDSHTDTQYF.

This chain connects TRBV12-5 to TRBJ1-2, with D perhaps matching TRBD1 (5 bases). Germline-derived CDR1 and CDR2 are LGHNT and FRNRAP. CDR3 size: 13 residues. V lost 3 bases, J lost 4 bases, and 9 bases lay in between. The CDR3 DNA reads TGTGCTAGTGGTTTCGGACACCTCTATGGCTACACCTTC. Protein product: CASGFGHLYGYTF.

This sequence joins TRBV12-3 or TRBV12-4 and TRBJ2-1; perhaps TRBD2 as D (5 bases). Trimming stripped 4 bases from V and 8 bases from J, with 15 bases between. This CDR3 is 14 amino acids long. The DNA of the CDR3 is TGTGCCAGCAGTTGCGGAGGCGGGCGAGATGAGCAGTTCTTC. It translates to CASSCGGGRDEQFF.